The entry that follows covers one T cell receptor beta chain sequence. Trimming took 0 bases from V and 1 from J, leaving 9 bases between them. Germline V gene sequence: CDR1 ENHRY, CDR2 SYGVKD. The length of the CDR3 is 15 residues. In the original analysis: Amplification of reference gene primers was used by the study to estimate nucleated cell counts. Sequencing used immunoSEQ multiplex PCR; TCRdb keeps in-frame clones, though not all of them. The V and J calls and clone size come from that table; D and trimming were worked out from the DNA. The sample holds about 190,000 clones, around 90% seen once. This entry belongs to a study of blood T cell repertoires in COVID-19. Background on the study: The United States, Italy and Spain supplied acute and convalescent COVID-19 samples. T cells, B-cell-depleted T cells, or PBMCs supplied cDNA or gDNA.

The chain has TRBV10-3 and TRBJ1-1, with a possible D match to TRBD1 (6 bases). Material: peripheral blood. The sequence derives from a man in his forties with acute or convalescent COVID-19. Here the CDR3 DNA reads TGTGCCATCAGTGAGTCCGGGACAACGAACACTGAAGCTTTCTTT. Its protein product is CAISESGTTNTEAFF.